The rows below give T cell receptor beta chains drawn from one sample of a study of T cells after yellow fever vaccination. MiXCR was run by TCRdb on the 5' RACE reads, yielding one entry per CDR3 protein. The table has tens of thousands of distinct CDR3 sequences, about 5.5% seen once; the top ten hold roughly 12%. Source: PBMCs, either bulk or a sorted T-cell subset (CD4+, CD8+, memory, or dextramer-sorted; not recorded which), taken 15 days after the yellow fever booster vaccination. The source is a man in his thirties or forties who received the YFV17D yellow fever vaccine. The conserved cysteine and the conserved F or W are not part of the CDR3 here. Each record gives: J gene, V gene, CDR3 protein.

j_gene: TRBJ1-2; v_gene: TRBV6-1; CDR3aa: ASFTGRRNYGYGYT
j_gene: TRBJ2-5; v_gene: TRBV11-2; CDR3aa: ASSLDREETQY
j_gene: TRBJ2-7; v_gene: TRBV6-1; CDR3aa: ASRSRVSSYEQY
j_gene: TRBJ2-5; v_gene: TRBV6-1; CDR3aa: ASSEALATGETQY
j_gene: TRBJ2-1; v_gene: TRBV20-1; CDR3aa: SASLTRINEQF
j_gene: TRBJ2-4; v_gene: TRBV7-8; CDR3aa: ASSENQGGDIQY
j_gene: TRBJ2-5; v_gene: TRBV4-2; CDR3aa: ASSHSGQGAQETQY
j_gene: TRBJ2-3; v_gene: TRBV4-3; CDR3aa: ASSLGPADTQY
j_gene: TRBJ2-3; v_gene: TRBV24-1; CDR3aa: ATSNFEHTDTQY
j_gene: TRBJ2-7; v_gene: TRBV3-1; CDR3aa: ASSHYGYEQY
j_gene: TRBJ2-3; v_gene: TRBV7-2; CDR3aa: ASSLSPPRAGRQY
j_gene: TRBJ2-7; v_gene: TRBV6-4; CDR3aa: ASSRTGRNYEQY
j_gene: TRBJ2-7; v_gene: TRBV30; CDR3aa: AWSWTGDNEQY
j_gene: TRBJ2-1; v_gene: TRBV12-3/TRBV12-4; CDR3aa: ASSPLQGIGNEQF
j_gene: TRBJ2-5; v_gene: TRBV7-2; CDR3aa: ASSLSLPETQY
j_gene: TRBJ1-1; v_gene: TRBV20-1; CDR3aa: SASTASNTEAF
j_gene: TRBJ2-1; v_gene: TRBV20-1; CDR3aa: SAPISETSESSYNEQF
j_gene: TRBJ1-2; v_gene: TRBV27; CDR3aa: ASKQTVGGLYGYT
j_gene: TRBJ2-1; v_gene: TRBV18; CDR3aa: ASSPRQGTKENEQF
j_gene: TRBJ1-5; v_gene: TRBV28; CDR3aa: ASSSYRQGGFQPQH
j_gene: TRBJ2-7; v_gene: TRBV4-3; CDR3aa: ASSQGFLASYEQY
j_gene: TRBJ1-1; v_gene: TRBV4-2; CDR3aa: ASSLGGQGVPEAF